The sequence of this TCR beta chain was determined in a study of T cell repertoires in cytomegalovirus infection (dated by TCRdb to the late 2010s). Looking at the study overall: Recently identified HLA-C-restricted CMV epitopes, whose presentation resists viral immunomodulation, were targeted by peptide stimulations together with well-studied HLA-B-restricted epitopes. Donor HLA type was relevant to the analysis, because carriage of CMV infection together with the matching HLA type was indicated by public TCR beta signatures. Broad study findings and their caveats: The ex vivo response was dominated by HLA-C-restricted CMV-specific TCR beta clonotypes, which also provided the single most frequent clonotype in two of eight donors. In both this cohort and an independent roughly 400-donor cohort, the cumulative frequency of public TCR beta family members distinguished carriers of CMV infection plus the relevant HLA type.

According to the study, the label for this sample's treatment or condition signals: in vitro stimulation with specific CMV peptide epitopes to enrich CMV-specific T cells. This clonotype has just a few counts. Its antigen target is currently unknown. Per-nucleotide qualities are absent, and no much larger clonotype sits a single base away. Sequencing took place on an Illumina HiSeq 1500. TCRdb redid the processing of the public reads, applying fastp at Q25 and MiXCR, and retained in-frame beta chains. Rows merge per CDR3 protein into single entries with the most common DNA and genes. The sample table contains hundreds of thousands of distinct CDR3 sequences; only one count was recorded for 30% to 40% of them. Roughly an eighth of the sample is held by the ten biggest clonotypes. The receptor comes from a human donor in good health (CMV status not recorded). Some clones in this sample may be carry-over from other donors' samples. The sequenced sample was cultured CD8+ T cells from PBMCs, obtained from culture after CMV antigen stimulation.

The nucleotides are TGTGCCACCAGTGATCCCCGGGACCCAACTAATGAAAAACTGTTTTTT. It codes for CATSDPRDPTNEKLFF. The rearranged chain carries TRBV24-1 and TRBJ1-4; 5 matching bases give a weak D call of TRBD1. V loses 3 bases of germline sequence and J loses 0 bases, and the interval between the two ends is 10 bases. The CDR3 contains 16 residues, cysteine and phenylalanine counted. Just CDR3 DNA is preserved here, 48 bases in frame from base 1. CDR1 and CDR2, per the germline V gene, are KGHDR and SFDVKD.